This is a list of T cell receptor beta chains from one sample in a study. A single record per CDR3 protein comes from TCRdb applying MiXCR to the RT-PCR reads. The table has about 700,000 distinct CDR3 sequences, more than 13% seen once. Sequencing was carried out using memory CD4+ T cells from blood. The receptors shown here come from a female donor in good health, serving as a healthy control. CDR3s include the opening cysteine and the closing phenylalanine or tryptophan. Each record gives: clone size, V gene, J gene, D gene, CDR3 DNA, CDR3 protein. D genes are given only for firm matches. Expanded clones get a size class; other rows say once, few or many, or leave the size out.

NA	TRBV4-3	TRBJ2-7	NA	TGCGCCAGCAGCCAAGAATTTGGGGGGGACACCTACGAGCAGTACTTC	CASSQEFGGDTYEQYF
few	TRBV9	TRBJ2-7	TRBD2	TGTGCCAGCAGCGGGGGACTATCTCGGGACCACGAGCAGTACTTC	CASSGGLSRDHEQYF
few	TRBV3-1	TRBJ2-1	TRBD2	TGTGCCAGCAGCGTTAGCGGGGGCTACAATGAGCAGTTCTTC	CASSVSGGYNEQFF
many	TRBV27	TRBJ1-6	TRBD1	TGTGCCAGCAGCCCGACCGGGACAGGGAAATTCTCACCCCTCCACTTT	CASSPTGTGKFSPLHF
few	TRBV5-1	TRBJ1-1	NA	TGCGCCAGCAGCCCGATACAAGAGAACACTGAAGCTTTCTTT	CASSPIQENTEAFF
NA	TRBV5-4	TRBJ2-7	TRBD2	TGTGCCAGCAGCTTGGGAGCCGGGAGGGCCGGGGGGGAGCAGTACTTC	CASSLGAGRAGGEQYF
many	TRBV5-1	TRBJ1-1	NA	TGTGCCAGCAGTTTAGGCAGCTTGAACACTGAAGCTTTCTTT	CASSLGSLNTEAFF
many	TRBV4-2	TRBJ2-2	NA	TGTGCCAGCAGCCAAGAATTCAGGGGCACCGGGGAGCTGTTTTTT	CASSQEFRGTGELFF
NA	TRBV5-1	TRBJ2-3	NA	TGCGCCAGCATCTCCGAGCGGCCCACAGATACGCAGTATTTT	CASISERPTDTQYF
NA	TRBV6-2/TRBV6-3	TRBJ2-1	NA	TGTGCCAGCAGTTATACAGATGAGCAGTTCTTC	CASSYTDEQFF
few	TRBV12-3/TRBV12-4	TRBJ2-1	NA	TGTGCCAGCAGTTTCGAAGGGAACCTCGGTGAGCAGTTCTTC	CASSFEGNLGEQFF
few	TRBV5-4	TRBJ1-2	NA	TGTGCCAGCAGCTTGGACATGACCTATGGCTACACCTTC	CASSLDMTYGYTF
many	TRBV6-2/TRBV6-3	TRBJ2-2	NA	TGTGCCAGCAGCCACAGGGTTCCCGGGGAGCTGTTTTTT	CASSHRVPGELFF
NA	TRBV24-1	TRBJ2-3	TRBD1	TGTGCCACCAGTGATTACGGGACAGGGTATTCGGATACGCAGTATTTT	CATSDYGTGYSDTQYF
NA	TRBV12-3/TRBV12-4	TRBJ2-1	NA	TGTGCCAGCAGTTTCACTAGGTACAATGAGCAGTTCTTC	CASSFTRYNEQFF
many	TRBV7-2	TRBJ1-6	NA	TGTGCCAGCAGCCAGGCGGGCGGGGGCTCACCCCTCCACTTT	CASSQAGGGSPLHF
many	TRBV4-3	TRBJ1-4	NA	TGCGCCAGCAGCCAAGACCCCCGGGGAGGTGAAAAACTGTTTTTT	CASSQDPRGGEKLFF
few	TRBV11-1	TRBJ2-3	NA	TGTGCCAGCACCTGGGGGGGGCACACAGATACGCAGTATTTT	CASTWGGHTDTQYF
few	TRBV12-3/TRBV12-4	TRBJ2-2	NA	TGTGCCAGCAGTAAGACAGGGAGGGACACCGGGGAGCTGTTTTTT	CASSKTGRDTGELFF
many	TRBV28	TRBJ2-1	TRBD1	TGTGCCAGCAGAACACCGGGACAGGAAACTGAGCAGTTCTTC	CASRTPGQETEQFF
many	TRBV28	TRBJ1-2	NA	TGTGCCAGCACTAGCGGAGCGAGTAACTATGGCTACACCTTC	CASTSGASNYGYTF
NA	TRBV6-1	TRBJ1-5	NA	TGTGCCAGCAGTAAAGGAGGTGGGGGCCAGCCCCAGCATTTT	CASSKGGGGQPQHF
NA	TRBV10-3	TRBJ2-1	NA	TGTGCCATCAGCGACGTACTTTGGGGGGAGGAAGGTGAGCAGTTCTTC	CAISDVLWGEEGEQFF
many	TRBV6-5	TRBJ2-7	TRBD2	TGTGCCAGCAGCCCCGGGAGGCCGGACGGAGGCTCCTACGAGCAGTACTTC	CASSPGRPDGGSYEQYF